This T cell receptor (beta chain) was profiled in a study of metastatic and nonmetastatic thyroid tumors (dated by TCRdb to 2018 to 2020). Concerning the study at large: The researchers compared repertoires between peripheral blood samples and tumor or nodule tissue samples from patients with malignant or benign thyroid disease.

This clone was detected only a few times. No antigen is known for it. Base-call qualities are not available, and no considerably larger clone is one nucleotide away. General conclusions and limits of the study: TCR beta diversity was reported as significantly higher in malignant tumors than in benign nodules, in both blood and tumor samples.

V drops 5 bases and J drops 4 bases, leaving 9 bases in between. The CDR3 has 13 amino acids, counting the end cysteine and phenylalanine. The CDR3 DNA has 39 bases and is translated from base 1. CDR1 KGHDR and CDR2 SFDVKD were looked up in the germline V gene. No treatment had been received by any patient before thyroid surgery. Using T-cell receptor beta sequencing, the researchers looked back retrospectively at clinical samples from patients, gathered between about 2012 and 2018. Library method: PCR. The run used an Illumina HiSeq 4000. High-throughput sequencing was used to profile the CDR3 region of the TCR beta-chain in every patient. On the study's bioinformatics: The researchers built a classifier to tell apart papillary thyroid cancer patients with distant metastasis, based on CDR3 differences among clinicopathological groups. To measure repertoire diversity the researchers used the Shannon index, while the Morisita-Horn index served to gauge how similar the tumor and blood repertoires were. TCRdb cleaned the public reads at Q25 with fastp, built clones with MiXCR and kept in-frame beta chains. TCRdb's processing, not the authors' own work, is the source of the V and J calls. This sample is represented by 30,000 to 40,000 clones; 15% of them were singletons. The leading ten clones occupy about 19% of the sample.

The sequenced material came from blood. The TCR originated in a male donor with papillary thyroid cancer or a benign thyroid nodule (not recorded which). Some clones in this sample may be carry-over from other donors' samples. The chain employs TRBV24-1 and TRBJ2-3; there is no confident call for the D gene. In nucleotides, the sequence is TGTGCCACCAGTGGTCAGTTTGCAGATACGCAGTATTTT. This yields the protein CATSGQFADTQYF.